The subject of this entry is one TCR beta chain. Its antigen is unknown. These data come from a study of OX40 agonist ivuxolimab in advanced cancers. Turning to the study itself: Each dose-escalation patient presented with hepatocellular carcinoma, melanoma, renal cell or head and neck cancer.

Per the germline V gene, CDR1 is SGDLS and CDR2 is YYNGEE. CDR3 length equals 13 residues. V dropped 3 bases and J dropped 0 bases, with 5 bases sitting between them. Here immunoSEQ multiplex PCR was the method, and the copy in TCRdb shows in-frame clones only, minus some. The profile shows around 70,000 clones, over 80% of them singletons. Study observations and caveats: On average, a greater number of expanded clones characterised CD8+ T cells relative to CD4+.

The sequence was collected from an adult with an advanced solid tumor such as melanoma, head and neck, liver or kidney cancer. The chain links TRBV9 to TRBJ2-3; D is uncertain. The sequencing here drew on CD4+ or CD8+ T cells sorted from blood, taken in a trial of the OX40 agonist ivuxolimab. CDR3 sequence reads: CASSGTSTDTQYF. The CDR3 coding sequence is TGTGCCAGCAGCGGAACTAGCACAGATACGCAGTATTTT.